These 32 T cell receptor beta chains share one sample of origin, sequenced in a study of cytomegalovirus exposure and HLA in healthy donors. The study ran its PCR with 60 Vbeta and 13 Jbeta primers. TCRdb's copy holds only in-frame clones and misses some; the assay was immunoSEQ multiplex PCR. The top ten hold 9.5% to 10% of the sample, which has about 160,000 clones, more than 65% seen once. Input material: PBMCs. The receptors were gathered from a man between 18 and 35 years old in good health and CMV-seropositive.

This chain uses TRBV27 with TRBJ1-1; tentatively, D is TRBD1 (6 bases). Trimming pared 4 bases from V and 5 bases from J, leaving 20 bases between. The CDR3 loop spans 16 amino acids. Germline CDR1 and CDR2: MNHEY and SMNVEV (reference sequence). CDR3 loop: CASSSQQGRRQTEAFF. The CDR3, as DNA: TGTGCCAGCAGTTCCCAACAGGGACGCCGACAGACTGAAGCTTTCTTT.

This clone has just a few counts. The chain recombines TRBV6-4 with TRBJ1-1, with D uncertain. The CDR3 is 13 residues long. The V and J ends lost 4 bases and 0 bases respectively, with 6 bases between them. Germline-derived CDR1 and CDR2 are MRHNA and SNTAGT. In nucleotides, the CDR3 is TGTGCCAGCAGTGTACAACTGAACACTGAAGCTTTCTTT. Protein: CASSVQLNTEAFF.

The CDR3 DNA reads TGTGCCAGCAGTTACTCGAAGGTAGGGGGAAACACTGAAGCTTTCTTT. Translating gives CASSYSKVGGNTEAFF. The gene calls are TRBV6-5 and TRBJ1-1; D is perhaps TRBD1 (6 bases). V was shortened by 0 bases and J by 2 bases, with 13 bases between the two germline ends. Germline V gene lookup returns CDR1 MNHEY and CDR2 SVGAGI. The CDR3 is 16 amino acids.

The rearrangement links TRBV6-1 to TRBJ1-4, with a weak D call TRBD1 (5 bases). Trimming removed 6 bases at V and 4 bases at J, with 18 bases between. This CDR3 spans 16 amino acids. Germline V gene sequence: CDR1 MNHNS, CDR2 SASEGT. CDR3 sequence: CASSEFSGGNNEKLFF. The CDR3 DNA is TGTGCCAGCAGCGAATTCTCCGGGGGAAATAATGAAAAACTGTTTTTT.

The chain combines TRBV5-1 with TRBJ2-7, with D unresolved. The germline CDR1 and CDR2 sequences are SGHRS and YFSETQ. V was pared by 3 bases and J by 12 bases, with 10 bases between. This CDR3 is built from 10 residues. CDR3 bases: TGCGCCAGCAGCTCCCTACCCCCGTACTTC. As protein: CASSSLPPYF.

V usage is TRBV11-2 and J usage is TRBJ2-7; tentative D call: TRBD2 (6 bases). The CDR3 runs to 14 residues. Germline CDR1 SGHAT, CDR2 FQNNGV. Deletions cut 4 bases from V and 2 bases from J, with 12 bases between. CDR3 sequence reads: CASSSLVAAYEQYF. Here the CDR3 DNA reads TGTGCCAGCAGCTCTTTGGTAGCGGCCTACGAGCAGTACTTC.

V is TRBV27 and J is TRBJ1-2, with no clear D. Germline loops: CDR1 MNHEY, CDR2 SMNVEV (reference sequence). The length of the CDR3 is 14 residues. The ends were cut back, 3 bases at V and 9 bases at J, with 17 bases in the middle. The CDR3 DNA follows: TGTGCCAGCAGTTTGGACGGAGGTAGGGTGAGCTACACCTTC. This encodes CASSLDGGRVSYTF.

The chain is built from TRBV2 and TRBJ2-1, with a possible D match to TRBD2 (7 bases). The CDR3 is 15 amino acids. With 4 bases removed from V and 7 bases from J, the gap between germline ends came to 17 bases. Per the germline V gene, CDR1 is SNHLY and CDR2 is FYNNEI. The DNA of the CDR3 is TGTGCCAGCAGTGTTGTGGGGGGGCCTGTGAATGAGCAGTTCTTC. Translation gives CASSVVGGPVNEQFF.

The genes are TRBV28 and TRBJ2-5; 10 bases are shared with TRBD1. Trimming at V came to 5 bases and at J to 5 bases, leaving 23 bases not matched to a gene. CDR3 size: 20 residues. In germline, CDR1 is MDHEN, CDR2 SYDVKM. The CDR3 DNA reads as TGTGCCAGCAGTAGCCCACGGACAGGGGGTTTATGGGGCAAGATGGAGACCCAGTACTTC. Protein sequence: CASSSPRTGGLWGKMETQYF.

V is TRBV9 and J is TRBJ2-7; 7 bases are a match to TRBD1. This CDR3 comprises 14 residues. Germline trimming cut 5 bases from V and 5 bases from J; bases unmatched to any gene: 10. Germline CDR1 SGDLS, CDR2 YYNGEE. In DNA, the CDR3 is TGTGCCAGCAGTTATTCCGGGACAGCGGACGAGCAGTACTTC. This encodes CASSYSGTADEQYF.

This rearrangement joins TRBV10-3 to TRBJ1-5; no clear D gene. Deletions cut 4 bases from V and 0 bases from J, with 10 bases between. Germline CDR1 and CDR2: ENHRY and SYGVKD. The CDR3 is made up of 15 amino acids. This CDR3 reads CAISGSGTSNQPQHF. CDR3 coding DNA: TGTGCCATCAGTGGGTCGGGCACTAGCAATCAGCCCCAGCATTTT.

The V and J genes are TRBV5-1 and TRBJ1-1; 8 bases align to TRBD1. Germline values: CDR1 SGHRS, CDR2 YFSETQ. The CDR3 is made up of 15 amino acids. V shed 4 bases and J 2 bases; nucleotides not matched to a gene: 7. DNA of the CDR3: TGCGCCAGCAGCCGGACAGGGCCCATTAACACTGAAGCTTTCTTT. Translating it yields CASSRTGPINTEAFF. Full variable domain (missing parts from reference TRBV5-1 and TRBJ1-1): KAGVTQTPRYLIKTRGQQVTLSCSPISGHRSVSWYQQTPGQGLQFLFEYFSETQRNKGNFPGRFSGRQFSNSRSEMNVSTLELGDSALYLCASSRTGPINTEAFFGQGTRLTVV.

The chain links TRBV6-5 to TRBJ2-7; TRBD1 aligns across 8 bases. V gave up 6 bases and J gave up 2 bases; unmatched junction bases: 6. The CDR3 length is 14 residues. Germline V CDR1 and CDR2: MNHEY, SVGAGI. For the CDR3, the DNA is TGTGCCAGCAGAGACAGGGGTGGCACCTACGAGCAGTACTTC. Protein sequence: CASRDRGGTYEQYF.

V gene TRBV4-3 combines with J gene TRBJ2-3; 7 bases match TRBD1. The CDR3 sequence is 14 residues long. Looked up from germline, CDR1 is LGHNA and CDR2 is YSLEER. J was trimmed by 2 bases and V by 4 bases; bases with no gene match: 3. Here the CDR3 reads CASSPDRATDTQYF. CDR3 sequence (DNA): TGCGCCAGCAGCCCTGACAGGGCCACAGATACGCAGTATTTT.

J is TRBJ2-3 and V is TRBV5-1; 14 bases are shared with TRBD2. V was clipped by 3 bases and J by 4 bases; unmatched bases: 10. The CDR3 has 18 residues. Germline assignment: CDR1 SGHRS and CDR2 YFSETQ. For the CDR3, the DNA is TGCGCCAGCAGCTGGGAGACTAGCGGGAGGGCCAGGGCAGATACGCAGTATTTT. This sequence encodes CASSWETSGRARADTQYF.

V and J are TRBV29-1 and TRBJ2-1; 9 bases agree with TRBD1. The CDR3 is made up of 12 amino acids. The V gene end was trimmed by 3 bases and the J gene end by 7 bases; junction bases not matched to a gene: 1. Germline V gene data show CDR1 as SQVTM and CDR2 as ANQGSEA. The CDR3: CSVEGTGNEQFF. For the CDR3, the DNA is TGCAGCGTTGAGGGGACAGGGAATGAGCAGTTCTTC.

The chain recombines TRBV7-6 with TRBJ2-2; weak D call: TRBD2 (5 bases). Germline V CDR1 and CDR2: SGHVS, FNYEAQ. The V gene lost 1 base and the J gene lost 3 bases, with 6 bases spanning the gap. CDR3 length equals 14 residues. CDR3 nucleotide sequence: TGTGCCAGCAGCTTAGGAGGGCACACCGGGGAGCTGTTTTTT. Encoded protein: CASSLGGHTGELFF.

CDR3 nucleotides: TGTGCCAGCCGTTCGCCTCCAGTCTCCGAGCAGTACTTC. As protein: CASRSPPVSEQYF. The rearrangement links TRBV5-8 to TRBJ2-7, with D uncertain. CDR3 length: 13 amino acids. V gave up 7 bases and J gave up 6 bases, with 17 bases separating them. Germline loops: CDR1 SGHTS, CDR2 YDEGEE.

The chain links TRBV2 to TRBJ1-1; the D is unclear. Trimming left V 1 base short and J 0 bases short, with 9 bases between. Germline V gives CDR1 SNHLY, CDR2 FYNNEI. CDR3 length: 15 amino acids. DNA of the CDR3: TGTGCCAGCAGTGAAGGCCCGAGTTTGAACACTGAAGCTTTCTTT. This translates into CASSEGPSLNTEAFF.

This chain uses TRBV9 with TRBJ2-3, with 14 bases that match TRBD2. V lost 3 bases to trimming and J lost 2 bases; unmatched junction nucleotides: 5. The germline V gene encodes CDR1 SGDLS and CDR2 YYNGEE. This CDR3 region has 17 residues. DNA of the CDR3: TGTGCCAGCAGCGGGACTAGCGGGAGGAGGGACACAGATACGCAGTATTTT. Its translation is CASSGTSGRRDTDTQYF.

This clone has more than one count but fewer than ten. The chain joins TRBV7-9 to TRBJ2-1; TRBD1 is a possible D gene (6 bases). V lost 5 bases and J 2 bases, leaving 16 bases between the germline ends. CDR1 and CDR2 from the germline V gene are SEHNR and FQNEAQ (reference sequence). The CDR3 is 16 amino acids. Written as DNA, the CDR3 is TGTGCCAGCAGCCCTTTTCGGACAGCCCCCTACAATGAGCAGTTCTTC. Protein sequence: CASSPFRTAPYNEQFF.

This chain connects TRBV11-2 to TRBJ2-3, with D maybe TRBD2 (6 bases). Germline V gives CDR1 SGHAT, CDR2 FQNNGV. The germline V and J ends were trimmed by 5 bases and 0 bases, with 12 bases remaining between them. The CDR3 is 15 amino acids. Here the CDR3 DNA reads TGTGCCAGCAGCCGACTAGAGTTTAGCACAGATACGCAGTATTTT. Translating it yields CASSRLEFSTDTQYF.

The genes are TRBV7-6 and TRBJ1-1; D may be TRBD1 (6 bases). This CDR3 region has 15 residues. CDR1 is SGHVS, CDR2 FNYEAQ, per germline. V was cut by 1 base and J by 1 base, with 10 bases left in between. The CDR3 sequence: CASSLGADRNTEAFF. The CDR3 coding sequence is TGTGCCAGCAGCTTAGGGGCGGACAGGAACACTGAAGCTTTCTTT.

The V gene is TRBV6-6, the J gene TRBJ1-2; no clear D. With 5 bases removed from V and 5 bases from J, the gap between germline ends came to 15 bases. Germline CDR1 is MNHNY and CDR2 is SVGAGI (reference sequence). This CDR3 region has 14 residues. This CDR3 reads CASSPWEVRYGYTF. Written as DNA, the CDR3 is TGTGCCAGCAGTCCCTGGGAGGTCCGGTATGGCTACACCTTC.

The V and J genes are TRBV2 and TRBJ2-1, with a tentative D call TRBD2 (6 bases). The CDR3 spans 13 residues. CDR1 SNHLY and CDR2 FYNNEI come from the germline V gene. V lost 5 bases, J lost 8 bases, and 13 bases lay in between. The CDR3 nucleotides are TGTGCCAGCAGTACAGGACTACGCGATGAGCAGTTCTTC. Translating gives CASSTGLRDEQFF.

V usage is TRBV27 and J usage is TRBJ2-1, with D maybe TRBD2 (6 bases). The CDR3 is 13 amino acids. Germline V lookup: CDR1 MNHEY, CDR2 SMNVEV (reference sequence). V lost 5 bases, J lost 15 bases, and 20 bases lay in between. CDR3 DNA: TGTGCCAGCAGTCCCGGGGGAGCTGGTGAGGTGTTCTTC. As protein: CASSPGGAGEVFF.

Note on this clone: Without the conserved terminal phenylalanine or tryptophan, this CDR3 likely stems from a read error. The rearrangement uses TRBV7-8 and TRBJ1-6; no definite D call. Germline-derived CDR1 and CDR2 are SGHVS and FQNEAQ. V was pared by 1 base and J by 5 bases, with 6 bases between. This CDR3 spans 14 amino acids. The CDR3, as DNA: TGTGCCAGCAGCTTAGAAGCCGATAATTCACCCCTCCACCTT. Translating it yields CASSLEADNSPLHL.

J is TRBJ2-2 and V is TRBV28; the D gene is possibly TRBD2 (5 bases). The CDR3 runs to 18 residues. Germline assignment: CDR1 MDHEN and CDR2 SYDVKM. V was pared by 7 bases and J by 1 base, with 22 bases between. The CDR3 nucleotides read TGTGCCAGCAATCCCCCTACAAAGCGGAGCCGGAACACCGGGGAGCTGTTTTTT. Residues: CASNPPTKRSRNTGELFF.

The J gene is TRBJ1-2, the V gene TRBV4-1, with D maybe TRBD1 (6 bases). The CDR3 extends over 16 amino acids. V was pared by 3 bases and J by 8 bases, with 22 bases between. The germline V gene encodes CDR1 MGHRA and CDR2 YSYEKL. CDR3 DNA: TGCGCCAGCAGCCATTTCCTCACCCCGGGACACCAAGGCTACACCTTC. Protein: CASSHFLTPGHQGYTF.

The chain recombines TRBV13 with TRBJ2-1; 7 nucleotides match TRBD1. In germline, CDR1 is PRHDT, CDR2 FYEKMQ (reference sequence). The V gene end was trimmed by 6 bases and the J gene end by 10 bases; junction bases not matched to a gene: 3. This CDR3 region has 11 residues. The CDR3 DNA reads as TGTGCCAGCAGTCAACAGGGGGAGCAGTTCTTC. This encodes CASSQQGEQFF.

The sample holds one count of this clone. The J gene is TRBJ1-1, the V gene TRBV19; D is ambiguous. Germline V gene sequence: CDR1 LNHDA, CDR2 SQIVND (reference sequence). This CDR3 is 19 amino acids long. V shed 1 base and J shed 0 bases, with 21 bases lying between them. Here the CDR3 reads CASSIVGGAYYTMNTEAFF. The CDR3 coding sequence is TGTGCCAGTAGTATAGTAGGCGGAGCCTATTACACCATGAACACTGAAGCTTTCTTT.

This rearrangement joins TRBV28 to TRBJ2-3; D not resolved. The V end lost 2 bases, the J end lost 6 bases, and 15 bases lay between the germline ends. Germline loops: CDR1 MDHEN, CDR2 SYDVKM. The CDR3 length is 15 residues. The chain's CDR3 is CASSLLANQRDTQYF. Written as DNA, the CDR3 is TGTGCCAGCAGTTTACTGGCTAACCAGAGGGATACGCAGTATTTT.